The T cell receptor beta chain described here comes from a study of control samples from healthy donors and cancer patients. This clone was detected only once. The germline V gene encodes CDR1 SGHTA and CDR2 FQGNSA. V lost 4 bases, J lost 2 bases, and 13 bases stayed unmatched. The CDR3 spans 17 residues. Assay used: immunoSEQ multiplex PCR; TCRdb lists only in-frame clones, some missing. The sample records 98,000 or so clones, approximately 82% being singletons. The chain joins TRBV7-2 to TRBJ2-7, with TRBD2 matching over 8 bases. Sample: blood. This receptor was obtained from a young man in good health. For the CDR3, the DNA is TGTGCCAGCAGCTATCGGGCCCGGGGGGGGGCCCCCTACGAGCAGTACTTC. It is translated as CASSYRARGGAPYEQYF.